Sequencing of this TCR beta chain was carried out in a study of T cells expressing NK-cell markers. Study details: One of the eight sequenced donors was seronegative, whereas the other seven were HCMV-seropositive. Study-wide results and caveats: No clear determination of HCMV specificity was made for expanded NKG2C+ T cell clones.

The TCR beta cDNA came from 5'RACE template switching with UMIs. TCRdb reprocessed the 5' RACE reads, with one entry per CDR3 protein and no DNA. This repertoire includes 400,000 to 500,000 distinct CDR3 sequences. Note on this clonotype: Its antigen remains unknown.

This CDR3 has 14 amino acids. CDR1 is LGHNA, CDR2 YSLEER, per germline. Sequences were obtained from blood T cells: a sorted CD56 or NKG2C T cell subset, CD4+ or CD8+ T cells, or bulk PBMC T cells (not recorded which). The chain couples TRBV4-3 to TRBJ2-4. The source is a woman aged 18-70 years in good health. The CDR3 sequence: CASSPHMAKNIQYF.